This T cell receptor (beta chain) was recovered during a study of T cell repertoires in ileal Crohn's disease (dated by TCRdb to the late 2010s). Regarding the research as a whole: At the time of surgery, about a third of patients were active smokers, and the median duration of disease was 7.5 to 8.5 years. Surgery was performed for a complication in all patients, with stricturing disease in about 60% and penetrating disease in approximately 40%. Roughly half of the patients were given postoperative therapy, with 11 receiving thiopurines and around 18 receiving anti-TNF agents. The M6 samples were biopsies of the neoterminal ileum collected during postoperative colonoscopy. A prospective multicentre cohort supplied the roughly 57 Crohn's disease patients whose TCR repertoires were analysed. The study was conducted in parallel with a multicentre cohort built to find predictors of early endoscopic recurrence after ileocolonic resection. Endoscopic postoperative recurrence was defined as a Rutgeerts score above i0. The study sequenced 150 to 200 mucosal samples from around 57 patients, taken at several locations on the surgical specimen and at postoperative endoscopy. Results the study describes overall, beyond this receptor: A significantly higher proportion of clonal expansions was observed in active smokers at surgery than in non-smokers (approximately 26% vs 17%, p=0.02). Higher high-frequency clone percentages at surgery were associated with endoscopic recurrence; all patients with clonality above 26.8% (18/57) had recurrence. More high-frequency clones were carried by sorted CD8 T cells than by CD4 T cells, suggesting that mucosal expansions were mainly CD8. Mucosal CD4 and CD8 T cells were sorted and sequenced only in a subgroup of patients, whose size was not stated. Postoperative endoscopy was performed at varying times within the first year after surgery, with a median delay of approximately seven months.

Notes on this clone: The antigen this receptor binds is unknown. Within one base of it there is no much larger clone, and no base qualities were kept.

The time point tag for this specimen amounts to: neoterminal ileum biopsy at postoperative endoscopy, about 6 months after surgery. To be eligible, patients had to be adults with ileal or ileocolonic Crohn's disease and an indication for ileocolonic resection. Whole ileal mucosal biopsies were kept frozen at -80 degrees C prior to DNA extraction. Genomic DNA was extracted from frozen whole biopsies using a TRizol-based method and was quantified with a NanoDrop 2000 spectrophotometer. The CDR3 goes from the cysteine to the phenylalanine over 14 residues. Of all the DNA, just the CDR3 is kept, 42 bases in frame from base 1. Compared with germline, V lacks 3 bases and J lacks 8 bases; bases without a gene match: 5. The germline V gene sets CDR1 to SGDLS and CDR2 to YYNGEE. For commercial TCRB immunosequencing, around 500 nanograms of biopsy DNA were submitted for each sample. Adaptive Biotechnology amplified the CDR3 regions from genomic DNA with a two-step multiplex PCR designed to control amplification bias. Primers for every V and J gene segment were used in the first PCR, and barcodes and Illumina adapters were added in the second PCR. An Illumina instrument was used to sequence the CDR3 libraries. Per the source publication's procedure: Vendor-provided pipelines were combined with custom analysis of raw data in R/Bioconductor under R version 3.3.0. Clonality, which ranges from 0 to 1, was calculated as the inverse of the normalised Shannon entropy across all productive clones. The repertoire share taken up by the top 100 clones defined high-frequency clones, and only clones that passed a 95% confidence test were kept. Repertoire diversity was measured with the Simpson index, and overlap between samples was measured with the Morisita-Horn index. TCRdb mirrors the immuneACCESS table, restricted to in-frame sequences. Some clones are absent from its copies; in checked studies, under half trace to an unresolved V gene, and the reason for the others is unknown. That table supplies the V and J calls and clone size; D and trimming were determined from the DNA. The sample table lists about 62,000 clones, around nine tenths of them with a count of one. The ten largest clones capture roughly 2% of the sample.

This clonotype originated in an adult with Crohn's disease. Sequencing input: ileal tissue. The chain links TRBV9 with TRBJ1-6, with 7 bases aligning to TRBD1. The CDR3 sequence is CASSGGTEDSPLHF. Here is the DNA: TGTGCCAGCAGCGGAGGGACAGAAGATTCACCCCTCCACTTT.